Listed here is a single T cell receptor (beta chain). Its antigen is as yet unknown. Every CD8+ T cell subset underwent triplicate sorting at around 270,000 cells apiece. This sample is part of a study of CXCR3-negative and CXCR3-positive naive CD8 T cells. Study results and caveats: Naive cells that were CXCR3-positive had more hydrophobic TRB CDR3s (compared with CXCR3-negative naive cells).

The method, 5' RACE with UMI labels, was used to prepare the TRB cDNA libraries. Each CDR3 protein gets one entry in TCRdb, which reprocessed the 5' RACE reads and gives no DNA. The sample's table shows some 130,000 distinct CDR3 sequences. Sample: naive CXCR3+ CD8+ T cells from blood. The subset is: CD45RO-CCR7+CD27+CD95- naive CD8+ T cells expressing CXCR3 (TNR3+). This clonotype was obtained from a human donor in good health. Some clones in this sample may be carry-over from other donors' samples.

CDR3 protein: CASSEDGAGETQYF. J is TRBJ2-5 and V is TRBV9; checking the TCRdb D call of TRBD1 is not possible without DNA. CDR1 is SGDLS, CDR2 YYNGEE, per germline. CDR3 length equals 14 residues.